This section outlines one T cell receptor beta chain sequence together with its context. Its antigen is unknown. These data come from a study of T cells in Graves' hyperthyroidism and ophthalmopathy. Study findings and constraints: Progression to ophthalmopathy was predicted a median of about 6.6 months early. Most clonotypes expanded in thyroid above 0.001 were likewise present in blood.

This CDR3 spans 14 amino acids. In germline, CDR1 is SGHTA, CDR2 FQGNSA. The ends were cut back, 6 bases at V and 1 base at J, with 11 bases in the middle. For ophthalmopathy patients, the Clinical Activity Score was at least 3 and the NOSPECS grade at least 4; duration was under 3 months. Diagnosis rested on symptoms, serum thyroxine and TRAb, thyroid ultrasound, and orbital computed tomography. From RNA transcripts, TCR beta CDR3 regions were amplified. A first-round RT-PCR of the TCR CDR3 used the HTBI primer set. MiXCR was run by TCRdb on the multiplex PCR reads, yielding one entry per CDR3 protein. The data contain approximately 600,000 distinct CDR3 sequences, less than 25% of them seen just once; the ten biggest clones take up roughly a third.

The chain recombines TRBV7-2 with TRBJ2-3, with D unresolved. The receptor's source is a man aged 25 to 40 with Graves' ophthalmopathy. The material sequenced was blood. The CDR3 coding sequence is TGTGCCAGCAGTTACGTACGGGGCACAGATACGCAGTATTTT. Its translation: CASSYVRGTDTQYF.